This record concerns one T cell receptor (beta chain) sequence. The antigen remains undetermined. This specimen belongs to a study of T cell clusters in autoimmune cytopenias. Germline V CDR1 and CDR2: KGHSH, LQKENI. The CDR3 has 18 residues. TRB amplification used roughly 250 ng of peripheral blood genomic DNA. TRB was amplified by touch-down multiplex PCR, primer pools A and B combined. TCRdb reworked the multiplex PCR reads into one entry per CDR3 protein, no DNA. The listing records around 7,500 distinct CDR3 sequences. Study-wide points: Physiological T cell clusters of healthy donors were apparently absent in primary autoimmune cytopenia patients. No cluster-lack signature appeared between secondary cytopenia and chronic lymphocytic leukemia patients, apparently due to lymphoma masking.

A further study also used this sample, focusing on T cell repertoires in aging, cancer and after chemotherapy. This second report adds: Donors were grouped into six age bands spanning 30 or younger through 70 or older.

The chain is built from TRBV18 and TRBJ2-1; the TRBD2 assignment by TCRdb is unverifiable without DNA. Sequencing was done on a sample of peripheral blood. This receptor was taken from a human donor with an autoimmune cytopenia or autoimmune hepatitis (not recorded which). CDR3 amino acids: CASSPPKSSGASYNEQFF. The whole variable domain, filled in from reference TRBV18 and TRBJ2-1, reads NAGVMQNPRHLVRRRGQEARLRCSPMKGHSHVYWYRQLPEEGLKFMVYLQKENIIDESGMPKERFSAEFPKEGPSILRIQQVVRGDSAAYFCASSPPKSSGASYNEQFFGPGTRLTVL.